This T cell receptor beta chain was captured in a study of cytomegalovirus exposure and HLA in healthy donors. This CDR3 has 14 amino acids. From germline, CDR1 is SGHTS and CDR2 YDEGEE. V lost 4 bases to trimming and J lost 2 bases; unmatched junction nucleotides: 5. The PCR had 60 Vbeta and 13 Jbeta primers. The data were produced by immunoSEQ multiplex PCR, yet TCRdb's version contains in-frame clones alone and is incomplete. The sample includes roughly 110,000 clones, over 60% of them seen just once. Sequenced input: PBMCs. The genes are TRBV5-8 and TRBJ2-7, with 8 bases identical to TRBD2. This receptor was taken from a male donor in good health and CMV-seronegative. In DNA, the CDR3 is TGTGCCAGCAGCCTAGCGGGTGGGGCCTACGAGCAGTACTTC. It yields the protein CASSLAGGAYEQYF.